The 21 T cell receptor beta chains below were found in one sample sequenced in a study of CD8 T cells in ankylosing spondylitis. TCRdb re-called the 5' RACE reads through MiXCR, storing one row per CDR3 protein. In the table there are roughly 200,000 distinct CDR3 sequences, around 25% of which are singletons. The sample consisted of blood, either unsorted or a sorted T cell fraction (not recorded which). The receptors come from a male donor with ankylosing spondylitis or in good health (not recorded which).

This clonotype was detected only a few times. The J gene is TRBJ2-1, the V gene TRBV12-3 or TRBV12-4, with 8 positions matching TRBD1. The CDR3 is 18 amino acids. The junction had 15 bases not matched to a gene; V was cut back by 3 bases and J by 5 bases. CDR3 sequence (DNA): TGTGCCAGCAGTTTTGGGCGAAGCAGGGGGCGCCCCGACAATGAGCAGTTCTTC. Its protein product is CASSFGRSRGRPDNEQFF.

This clonotype was recorded a few times. This chain uses TRBV20-1 with TRBJ1-5, with a weak D call TRBD1 (5 bases). Looked up from germline, CDR1 is DFQATT and CDR2 is SNEGSKA (reference sequence). There are 13 residues in the CDR3. V lost 6 bases, J lost 3 bases, and 12 bases lay in between. CDR3 sequence (DNA): TGCAGTGCCATACAGGTTCCCAATCAGCCCCAGCATTTT. Translating it yields CSAIQVPNQPQHF.

In nucleotides, the CDR3 is TGTGCCACCAGCAGAGATCCGGGAGGGTCCTACACAGATACGCAGTATTTT. Translated, it gives CATSRDPGGSYTDTQYF. The chain is built from TRBV15 and TRBJ2-3, with TRBD2 matching 8 bases. V lost 0 bases to trimming and J lost 2 bases; unmatched junction nucleotides: 7. Germline CDR1 is LNHNV and CDR2 is YYDKDF (reference sequence). CDR3 length: 17 amino acids. Full variable domain (outside the CDR3, taken from reference TRBV15 and TRBJ2-3): DAMVIQNPRYQVTQFGKPVTLSCSQTLNHNVMYWYQQKSSQAPKLLFHYYDKDFNNEADTPDNFQSRRPNTSFCFLDIRSPGLGDTAMYLCATSRDPGGSYTDTQYFGPGTRLTVL.

This rearrangement joins TRBV6-1 to TRBJ2-7, with a tentative D call TRBD2 (6 bases). The CDR3 is made up of 14 amino acids. V was trimmed by 6 bases and J by 4 bases, leaving 16 bases between them. Per the germline V gene, CDR1 is MNHNS and CDR2 is SASEGT. The DNA for the CDR3 is TGTGCCAGCAGCCCTGTAGCAGGGAGGTACGAGCAGTACTTC. It yields the protein CASSPVAGRYEQYF.

This clonotype was detected ten times or more. V is TRBV5-6 and J is TRBJ2-3, with 8 bases matching TRBD2. The CDR3 has 14 residues. Germline CDR1 is SGHDT and CDR2 is YYEEEE. The CDR3 DNA reads TGTGCGACCAATACCGGGACTAGTGCTGATACGCAGTATTTT. This gives the protein CATNTGTSADTQYF.

This clonotype was counted many times. The DNA for the CDR3 is TGTGCCAGCAGCCGGAATGAGGGAAGCAATCAGCCCCAGCATTTT. Amino acids: CASSRNEGSNQPQHF. This chain uses TRBV7-9 with TRBJ1-5; D is uncertain. V was cut by 5 bases and J by 1 base, with 12 bases left in between. CDR1 and CDR2 from the germline V gene are SEHNR and FQNEAQ (reference sequence). The CDR3 runs to 15 residues.

V gene TRBV10-3 combines with J gene TRBJ2-1; 8 nucleotides line up with TRBD2. The CDR3 sequence is 18 residues long. Germline loops: CDR1 ENHRY, CDR2 SYGVKD. After removal of 3 bases from V and 5 bases from J, the junction contained 15 bases not matched to a gene. The CDR3 nucleotides read TGTGCCATCAGTGATCCGAGCCGAGGACTAGCCGGGCACAATGAGCAGTTCTTC. Protein: CAISDPSRGLAGHNEQFF.

A few counts support this clonotype. This rearrangement joins TRBV15 to TRBJ2-7; perhaps TRBD2 as D (6 bases). The V end lost 0 bases, the J end lost 4 bases, and 10 bases lay between the germline ends. CDR3 length: 14 amino acids. Looked up from germline, CDR1 is LNHNV and CDR2 is YYDKDF (reference sequence). CDR3 in DNA: TGTGCCACCAGCAGAGAGGGGAGGATGTACGAGCAGTACTTC. Protein product: CATSREGRMYEQYF.

The chain has TRBV5-4 and TRBJ2-7; D may be TRBD2 (6 bases). The germline V gene encodes CDR1 SGHNT and CDR2 YYREEE (reference sequence). The CDR3 has 12 residues. V shed 3 bases and J shed 7 bases, with 11 bases lying between them. CDR3 sequence: CASSSSTREQYF. The CDR3 nucleotides are TGTGCCAGCAGCTCGTCGACTAGGGAGCAGTACTTC.

This clonotype was seen repeatedly, ten times or more. The chain is built from TRBV15 and TRBJ2-1, with D perhaps matching TRBD1 or TRBD2 (6 bases each). CDR3 length: 14 amino acids. Per germline, CDR1 LNHNV and CDR2 YYDKDF (reference sequence). Trimming took off 9 bases at V and 4 bases at J, with 16 bases between the two ends. The CDR3 bases are TGTGCCACGGGCGTAGGGGGGACTTACAATGAGCAGTTCTTC. Its translation: CATGVGGTYNEQFF. Full variable domain (rest looked up from reference TRBV15 and TRBJ2-1): DAMVIQNPRYQVTQFGKPVTLSCSQTLNHNVMYWYQQKSSQAPKLLFHYYDKDFNNEADTPDNFQSRRPNTSFCFLDIRSPGLGDTAMYLCATGVGGTYNEQFFGPGTRLTVL.

This clonotype has at least ten counts. This chain's CDR3 is CATSDGGKATDTQYF. In DNA form, the CDR3 reads TGTGCCACCAGTGATGGGGGTAAGGCTACAGATACGCAGTATTTT. The chain carries TRBV24-1 and TRBJ2-3, with D perhaps assigned TRBD1 or TRBD2 (5 bases each). Trimming removed 3 bases from V and 3 bases from J, with 12 bases in between. Germline CDR1 KGHDR, CDR2 SFDVKD. This CDR3 is built from 15 residues.

The V gene is TRBV20-1, the J gene TRBJ2-3; 9 bases match TRBD2. V gave up 1 base and J gave up 6 bases; unmatched junction bases: 11. The CDR3 covers 16 residues. Germline assignment: CDR1 DFQATT and CDR2 SNEGSKA (reference sequence). The CDR3 bases are TGCAGTGCTAGAGGTGGTAGCGGGAGCCCCGGGGATACGCAGTATTTT. It specifies CSARGGSGSPGDTQYF.

This clonotype was detected many times. The chain recombines TRBV5-1 with TRBJ2-5; TRBD2 might be the D (6 bases). V shed 0 bases and J shed 1 base, with 13 bases lying between them. Germline lookup yields CDR1 SGHRS and CDR2 YFSETQ. The CDR3 contains 16 residues. CDR3 sequence: CASSLGSGPTQETQYF. The DNA for the CDR3 is TGCGCCAGCAGCTTGGGAAGCGGGCCCACCCAAGAGACCCAGTACTTC.

At least ten counts were recorded for this clonotype. The gene calls are TRBV5-1 and TRBJ2-2, with D possibly being TRBD2 (5 bases). This CDR3 comprises 16 residues. Germline loops: CDR1 SGHRS, CDR2 YFSETQ. V was pared by 1 base and J by 2 bases, with 12 bases between. This chain's CDR3 is CASSLWGAGNTGELFF. In DNA form, the CDR3 reads TGCGCCAGCAGCTTGTGGGGAGCAGGAAACACCGGGGAGCTGTTTTTT.

This clonotype was seen only a few times. V gene TRBV6-6 combines with J gene TRBJ1-2, with D maybe TRBD1 (6 bases). This CDR3 is built from 13 residues. The germline V and J ends were trimmed by 4 bases and 7 bases, with 13 bases remaining between them. The germline gives CDR1 MNHNY, CDR2 SVGAGI (reference sequence). CDR3: CASSSKQGGGYTF. The CDR3 nucleotides read TGTGCCAGCAGTTCCAAACAGGGAGGTGGCTACACCTTC.

This clonotype was detected many times. V is TRBV9 and J is TRBJ2-5; TRBD2 aligns across 8 bases. The CDR3 is 14 amino acids. Per the germline V gene, CDR1 is SGDLS and CDR2 is YYNGEE. V shed 2 bases, J shed 1 base, and the junction held 1 base outside the gene matches. The CDR3 sequence is CASSVTSGQETQYF. DNA of the CDR3: TGTGCCAGCAGCGTCACTAGCGGCCAAGAGACCCAGTACTTC.

This rearrangement joins TRBV20-1 to TRBJ2-5; 8 nucleotides line up with TRBD2. The CDR3 has 13 residues. The germline CDR1 and CDR2 sequences are DFQATT and SNEGSKA (reference sequence). This chain's CDR3 is CRPTGGEKETQYF. The CDR3 region has the DNA TGCAGGCCCACGGGAGGGGAAAAAGAGACCCAGTACTTC.

This clonotype was found many times. The chain couples TRBV5-1 to TRBJ1-1, with 7 bases that match TRBD1. Per germline, CDR1 SGHRS and CDR2 YFSETQ. V lost 3 bases and J lost 3; bases outside the gene matches: 8. The CDR3 spans 15 residues. CDR3 protein: CASSSHRGSDTEAFF. CDR3 in DNA: TGCGCCAGCAGCTCCCACAGGGGATCCGACACTGAAGCTTTCTTT.

This clonotype appeared many times. The chain couples TRBV5-1 to TRBJ1-5; the D gene is possibly TRBD1 (6 bases). CDR1 is SGHRS, CDR2 YFSETQ, per germline. The CDR3 runs to 15 residues. V was clipped by 6 bases and J by 0 bases, with 13 bases between them. The CDR3 DNA reads TGCGCCAGCAAAGCCGGGACAAATAGCAATCAGCCCCAGCATTTT. The encoded protein is CASKAGTNSNQPQHF. Supplemented by reference TRBV5-1 and TRBJ1-5, the full variable domain reads KAGVTQTPRYLIKTRGQQVTLSCSPISGHRSVSWYQQTPGQGLQFLFEYFSETQRNKGNFPGRFSGRQFSNSRSEMNVSTLELGDSALYLCASKAGTNSNQPQHFGDGTRLSIL.

This clonotype was counted ten times or more. The rearrangement joins TRBV5-1 to TRBJ2-2, with a tentative D call TRBD1 (7 bases). Per germline, CDR1 SGHRS and CDR2 YFSETQ. The length of the CDR3 is 15 residues. Trimming stripped 4 bases from V and 2 bases from J, with 12 bases between. CDR3 in amino acids: CASSRGTVNTGELFF. The CDR3 nucleotides are TGCGCCAGCAGCCGCGGGACAGTAAACACCGGGGAGCTGTTTTTT.

V and J are TRBV29-1 and TRBJ2-1; 10 bases match TRBD1. Losses at the gene ends were 5 bases for V and 7 bases for J; bases not matched to a gene: 8. The CDR3 is made up of 14 amino acids. Germline V gene sequence: CDR1 SQVTM, CDR2 ANQGSEA. The chain's CDR3 is CSVLGGTGVNEQFF. The CDR3 DNA reads TGCAGCGTTCTGGGGGGGACAGGGGTTAATGAGCAGTTCTTC.